The present T cell receptor (beta chain) was sequenced within a study of Ad26.COV2.S vaccination and SARS-CoV-2 variants. The table came from immunoSEQ multiplex PCR; TCRdb's copy has only in-frame clones and leaves some out. The sample has approximately 340,000 clones; 80% to 90% are singletons. Treatment given: 15 to 20 received Ad26.COV2.S at low or high dose, single or two shots; five or six received placebo; per-sample allocation not given. All samples were drawn on day 63, counting from the first vaccine or placebo injection. The clonotype was recovered from a person aged 18-65 years who received the Ad26.COV2.S COVID-19 vaccine or a placebo. The source material was peripheral blood, sampled in a trial of Ad26.COV2.S vaccine versus placebo.

CDR3 coding DNA: TGTGCCAGCGAGGGACTACGCACAGATACGCAGTATTTT. Translating it yields CASEGLRTDTQYF. The chain links TRBV11-2 to TRBJ2-3; 7 bases fit TRBD2. This CDR3 comprises 13 residues. Germline CDR1 reads SGHAT; CDR2 reads FQNNGV. The trim removed 8 bases at V and 1 base at J, leaving 3 bases unmatched.